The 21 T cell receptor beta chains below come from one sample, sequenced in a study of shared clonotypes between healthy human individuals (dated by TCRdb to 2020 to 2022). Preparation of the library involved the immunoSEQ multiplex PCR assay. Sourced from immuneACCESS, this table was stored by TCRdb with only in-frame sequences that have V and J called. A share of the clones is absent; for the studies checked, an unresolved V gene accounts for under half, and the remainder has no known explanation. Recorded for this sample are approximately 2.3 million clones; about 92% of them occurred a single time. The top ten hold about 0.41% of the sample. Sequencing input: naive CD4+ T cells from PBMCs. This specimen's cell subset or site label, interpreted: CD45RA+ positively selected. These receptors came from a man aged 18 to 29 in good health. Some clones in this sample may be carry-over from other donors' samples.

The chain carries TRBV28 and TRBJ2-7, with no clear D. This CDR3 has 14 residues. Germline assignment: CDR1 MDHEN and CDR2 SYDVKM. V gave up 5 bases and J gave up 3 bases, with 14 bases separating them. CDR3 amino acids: CASSPPALFYEQYF. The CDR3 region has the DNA TGTGCCAGCAGTCCTCCCGCCCTCTTCTACGAGCAGTACTTC. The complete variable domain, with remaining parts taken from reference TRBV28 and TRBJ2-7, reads DVKVTQSSRYLVKRTGEKVFLECVQDMDHENMFWYRQDPGLGLRLIYFSYDVKMKEKGDIPEGYSVSREKKERFSLILESASTNQTSMYLCASSPPALFYEQYFGPGTRLTVT.

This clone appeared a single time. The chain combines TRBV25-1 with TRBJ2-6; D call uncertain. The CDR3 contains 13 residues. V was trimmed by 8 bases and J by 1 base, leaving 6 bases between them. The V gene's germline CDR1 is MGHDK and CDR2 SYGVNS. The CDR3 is CASCPSGANVLTF. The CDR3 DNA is TGTGCCAGCTGCCCTTCTGGGGCCAACGTCCTGACTTTC.

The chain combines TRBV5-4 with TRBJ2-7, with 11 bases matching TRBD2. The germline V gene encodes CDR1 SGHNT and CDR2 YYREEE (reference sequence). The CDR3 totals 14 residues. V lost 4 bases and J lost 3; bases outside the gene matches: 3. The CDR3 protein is CASSRGTSGYEQYF. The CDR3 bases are TGTGCCAGCAGCCGGGGGACTAGCGGCTACGAGCAGTACTTC.

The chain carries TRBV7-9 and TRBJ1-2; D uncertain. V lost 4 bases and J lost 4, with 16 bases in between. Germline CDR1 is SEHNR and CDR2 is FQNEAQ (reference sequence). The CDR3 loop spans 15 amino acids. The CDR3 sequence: CASSSPGTVTYGYTF. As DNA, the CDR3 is TGTGCCAGCAGCTCACCCGGTACGGTTACCTATGGCTACACCTTC. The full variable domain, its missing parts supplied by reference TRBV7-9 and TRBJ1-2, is DTGVSQNPRHKITKRGQNVTFRCDPISEHNRLYWYRQTLGQGPEFLTYFQNEAQLEKSRLLSDRFSAERPKGSFSTLEIQRTEQGDSAMYLCASSSPGTVTYGYTFGSGTRLTVV.

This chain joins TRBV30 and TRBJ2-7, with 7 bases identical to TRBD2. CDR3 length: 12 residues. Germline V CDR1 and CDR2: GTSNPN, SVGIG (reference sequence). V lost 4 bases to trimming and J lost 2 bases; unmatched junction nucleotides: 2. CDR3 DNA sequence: TGTGCCTGGACGCGGGAGACCTACGAGCAGTACTTC. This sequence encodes CAWTRETYEQYF.

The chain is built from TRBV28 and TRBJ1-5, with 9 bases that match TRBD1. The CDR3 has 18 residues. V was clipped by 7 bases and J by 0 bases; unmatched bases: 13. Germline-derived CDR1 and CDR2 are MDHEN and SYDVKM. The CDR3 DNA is TGTGCCAGCATCGCCCCCTCGGGACAGGGATATAGCAATCAGCCCCAGCATTTT. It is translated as CASIAPSGQGYSNQPQHF.

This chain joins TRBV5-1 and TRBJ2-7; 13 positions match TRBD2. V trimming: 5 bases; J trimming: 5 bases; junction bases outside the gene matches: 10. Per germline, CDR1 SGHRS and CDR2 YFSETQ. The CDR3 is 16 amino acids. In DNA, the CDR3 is TGCGCCAGCAGAGGAGGGACTAGCGGGAATCTGGACGAGCAGTACTTC. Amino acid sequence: CASRGGTSGNLDEQYF. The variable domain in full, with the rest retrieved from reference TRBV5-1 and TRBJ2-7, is KAGVTQTPRYLIKTRGQQVTLSCSPISGHRSVSWYQQTPGQGLQFLFEYFSETQRNKGNFPGRFSGRQFSNSRSEMNVSTLELGDSALYLCASRGGTSGNLDEQYFGPGTRLTVT.

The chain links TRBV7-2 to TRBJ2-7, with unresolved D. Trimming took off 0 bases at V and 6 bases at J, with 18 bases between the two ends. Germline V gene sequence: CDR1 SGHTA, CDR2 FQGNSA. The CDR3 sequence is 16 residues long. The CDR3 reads CASSLAYWAPTGEQYF. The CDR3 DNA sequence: TGTGCCAGCAGCTTAGCCTACTGGGCTCCGACGGGCGAGCAGTACTTC.

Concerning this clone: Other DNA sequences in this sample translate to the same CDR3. The CDR3 nucleotides are TGCGCCAGCAGCTTTAGCGGGAACACCGGGGAGCTGTTTTTT. Translated: CASSFSGNTGELFF. The chain recombines TRBV5-1 with TRBJ2-2, with a tentative D call TRBD2 (6 bases). The CDR3 has 14 residues. Germline V gene data show CDR1 as SGHRS and CDR2 as YFSETQ. V shed 2 bases and J shed 1 base, with 6 bases lying between them.

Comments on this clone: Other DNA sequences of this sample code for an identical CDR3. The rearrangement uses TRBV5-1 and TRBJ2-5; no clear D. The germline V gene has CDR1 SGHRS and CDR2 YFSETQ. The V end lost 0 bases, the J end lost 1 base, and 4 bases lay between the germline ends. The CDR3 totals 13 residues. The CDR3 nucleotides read TGCGCCAGCAGCTTGGCCCTCCAAGAGACCCAGTACTTC. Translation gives CASSLALQETQYF.

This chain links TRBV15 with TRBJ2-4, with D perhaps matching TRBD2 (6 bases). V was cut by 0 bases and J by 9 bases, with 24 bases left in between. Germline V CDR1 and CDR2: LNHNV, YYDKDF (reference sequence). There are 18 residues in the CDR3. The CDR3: CATSRDGIGETLGGIQYF. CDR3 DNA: TGTGCCACCAGCAGAGATGGTATAGGGGAAACTCTGGGGGGCATTCAGTACTTC.

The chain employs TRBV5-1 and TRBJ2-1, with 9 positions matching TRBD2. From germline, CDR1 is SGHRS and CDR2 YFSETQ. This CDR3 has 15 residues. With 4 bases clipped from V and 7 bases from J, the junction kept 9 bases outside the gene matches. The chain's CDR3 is CASSPVAGEGNEQFF. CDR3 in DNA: TGCGCCAGCAGCCCAGTAGCGGGAGAGGGAAATGAGCAGTTCTTC.

CDR3 nucleotide sequence: TGTGCCAGCAGCCGGTACAGATACTATGGCTACACCTTC. It is translated as CASSRYRYYGYTF. The gene calls are TRBV5-4 and TRBJ1-2; D unclear. V lost 4 bases to trimming and J lost 3 bases, with 10 bases between them. This CDR3 has 13 residues. Germline V CDR1 and CDR2: SGHNT, YYREEE (reference sequence).

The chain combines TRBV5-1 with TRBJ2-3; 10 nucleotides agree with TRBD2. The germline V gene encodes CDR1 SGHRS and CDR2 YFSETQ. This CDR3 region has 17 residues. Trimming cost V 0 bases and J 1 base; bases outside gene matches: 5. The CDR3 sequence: CASSLEASGSGTDTQYF. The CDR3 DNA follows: TGCGCCAGCAGCTTGGAGGCTAGCGGGAGTGGCACAGATACGCAGTATTTT.

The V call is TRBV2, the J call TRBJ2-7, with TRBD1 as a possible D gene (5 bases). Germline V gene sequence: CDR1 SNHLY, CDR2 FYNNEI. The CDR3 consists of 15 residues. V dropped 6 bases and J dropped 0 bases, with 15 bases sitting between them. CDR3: CASSLDRGASYEQYF. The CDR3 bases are TGTGCCAGCAGCCTAGATCGTGGGGCCTCCTACGAGCAGTACTTC.

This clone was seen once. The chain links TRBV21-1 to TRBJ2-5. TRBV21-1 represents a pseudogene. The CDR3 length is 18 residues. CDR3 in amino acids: CASSKGRVGPWGAWAQYF. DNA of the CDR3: TGTGCCAGCAGCAAGGGCAGGGTGGGGCCCTGGGGGGCCTGGGCCCAGTACTTC.

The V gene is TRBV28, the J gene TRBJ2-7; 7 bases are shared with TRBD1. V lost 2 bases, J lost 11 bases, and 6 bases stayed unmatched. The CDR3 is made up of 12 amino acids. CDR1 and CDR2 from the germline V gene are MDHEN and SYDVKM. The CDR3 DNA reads TGTGCCAGCAGTTTACCCGACAGGGATGAGTACTTC. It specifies CASSLPDRDEYF.

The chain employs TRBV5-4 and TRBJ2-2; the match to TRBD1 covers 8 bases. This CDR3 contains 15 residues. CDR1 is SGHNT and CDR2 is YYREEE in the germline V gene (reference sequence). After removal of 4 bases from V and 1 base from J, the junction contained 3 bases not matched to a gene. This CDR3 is CASSQGARNTGELFF. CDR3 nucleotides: TGTGCCAGCAGCCAGGGGGCCAGGAACACCGGGGAGCTGTTTTTT.

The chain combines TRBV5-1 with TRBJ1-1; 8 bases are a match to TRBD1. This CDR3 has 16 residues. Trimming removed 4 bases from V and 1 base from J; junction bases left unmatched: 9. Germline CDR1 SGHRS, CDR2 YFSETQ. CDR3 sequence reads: CASSPTGAGGNTEAFF. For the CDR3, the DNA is TGCGCCAGCAGCCCGACAGGGGCCGGTGGGAACACTGAAGCTTTCTTT.

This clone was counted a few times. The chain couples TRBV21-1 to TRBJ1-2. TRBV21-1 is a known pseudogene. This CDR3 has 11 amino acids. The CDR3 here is CASSKVRGYTF. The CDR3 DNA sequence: TGTGCCAGCAGCAAAGTCCGGGGCTACACCTTC.

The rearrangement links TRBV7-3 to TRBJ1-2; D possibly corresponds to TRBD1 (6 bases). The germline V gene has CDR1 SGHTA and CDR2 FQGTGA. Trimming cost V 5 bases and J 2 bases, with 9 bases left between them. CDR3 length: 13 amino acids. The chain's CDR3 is CASSRTANYGYTF. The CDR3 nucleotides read TGTGCCAGCAGCCGGACAGCGAACTATGGCTACACCTTC. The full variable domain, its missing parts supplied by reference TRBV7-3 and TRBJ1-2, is GAGVSQTPSNKVTEKGKYVELRCDPISGHTALYWYRQSLGQGPEFLIYFQGTGAADDSGLPNDRFFAVRPEGSVSTLKIQRTERGDSAVYLCASSRTANYGYTFGSGTRLTVV.